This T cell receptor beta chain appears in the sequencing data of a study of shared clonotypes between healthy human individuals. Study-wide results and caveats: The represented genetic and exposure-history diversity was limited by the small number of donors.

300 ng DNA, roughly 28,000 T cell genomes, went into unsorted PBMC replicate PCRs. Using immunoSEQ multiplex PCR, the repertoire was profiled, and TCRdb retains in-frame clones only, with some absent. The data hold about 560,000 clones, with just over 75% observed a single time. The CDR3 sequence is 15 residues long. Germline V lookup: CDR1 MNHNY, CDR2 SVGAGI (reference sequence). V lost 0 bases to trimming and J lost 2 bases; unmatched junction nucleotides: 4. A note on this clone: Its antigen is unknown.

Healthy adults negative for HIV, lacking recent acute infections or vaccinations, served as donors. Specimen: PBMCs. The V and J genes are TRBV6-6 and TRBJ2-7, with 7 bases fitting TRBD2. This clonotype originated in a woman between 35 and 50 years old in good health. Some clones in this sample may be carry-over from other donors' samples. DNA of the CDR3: TGTGCCAGCAGTTACTCCCGGGGGGTTGCCTACGAGCAGTACTTC. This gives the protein CASSYSRGVAYEQYF.